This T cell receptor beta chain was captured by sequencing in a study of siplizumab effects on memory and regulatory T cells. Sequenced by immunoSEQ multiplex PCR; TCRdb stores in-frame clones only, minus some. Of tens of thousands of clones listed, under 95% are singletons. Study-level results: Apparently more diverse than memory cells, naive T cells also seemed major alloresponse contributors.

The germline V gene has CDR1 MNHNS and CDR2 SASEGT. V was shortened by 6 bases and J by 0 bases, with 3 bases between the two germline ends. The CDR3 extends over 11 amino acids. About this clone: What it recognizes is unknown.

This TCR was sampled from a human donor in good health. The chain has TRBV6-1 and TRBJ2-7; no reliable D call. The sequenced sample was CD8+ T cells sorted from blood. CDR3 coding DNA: TGTGCCAGCAGGGACTCCTACGAGCAGTACTTC. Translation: CASRDSYEQYF.